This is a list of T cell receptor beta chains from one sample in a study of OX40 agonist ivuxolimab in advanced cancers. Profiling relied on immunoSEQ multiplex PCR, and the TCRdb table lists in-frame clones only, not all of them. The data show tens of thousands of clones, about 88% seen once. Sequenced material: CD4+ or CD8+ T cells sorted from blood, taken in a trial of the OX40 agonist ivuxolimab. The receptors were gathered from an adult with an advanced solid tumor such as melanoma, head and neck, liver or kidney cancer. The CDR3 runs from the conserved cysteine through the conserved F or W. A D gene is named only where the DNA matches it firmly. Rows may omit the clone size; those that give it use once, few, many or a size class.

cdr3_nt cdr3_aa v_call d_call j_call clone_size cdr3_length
TGTGCCAGCAGTTACCGACAGGGAGGTAATGAAAAACTGTTTTTT CASSYRQGGNEKLFF TRBV6-6 TRBD1 TRBJ1-4 - 15
TGTGCCAGCAGCTTAGACCGGGACAGGGACGAAAAACTGTTTTTT CASSLDRDRDEKLFF TRBV7-6 TRBD1 TRBJ1-4 few 15
TGTGCCAGCAGCGTAGCTTCGGCAGGAGTGACGGTAAAGCAGTTCTTC CASSVASAGVTVKQFF TRBV9 - TRBJ2-1 - 16
TGTGCCAGCAGCTTAGCAGGTCGCGGAAACACCATATATTTT CASSLAGRGNTIYF TRBV7-2 - TRBJ1-3 - 14
TGTGCCAGCCGCGAGGGAGCTGGAAACACCATATATTTT CASREGAGNTIYF TRBV28 - TRBJ1-3 - 13
TGTGCCACCAGCAGGCCCGCAGGCAGGAGCAATCAGCCCCAGCATTTT CATSRPAGRSNQPQHF TRBV15 - TRBJ1-5 - 16
TGTGCCAGCAGTCCCGCCGGGACAGGGAAGTCACCCCTCCACTTT CASSPAGTGKSPLHF TRBV28 TRBD1 TRBJ1-6 - 15
TGTGCCTGGAGTGTACAAGGTGGGCTTGAGCAGTTCTTC CAWSVQGGLEQFF TRBV30 - TRBJ2-1 - 13
TGTGCCAGCAGTGCCCGCGGGGATGGTGGAAACACCATATATTTT CASSARGDGGNTIYF TRBV6-5 - TRBJ1-3 - 15
TGTGCCAGCTCGCTGACTAGCGGGAGGGACGAGCAGTACTTC CASSLTSGRDEQYF TRBV18 TRBD2 TRBJ2-7 - 14
TGTGCCACCCGACAGGGTTTAATAGAGACCCAGTACTTC CATRQGLIETQYF TRBV6-5 TRBD1 TRBJ2-5 - 13
TGTGCCAGCAGCTTCGGAGGGGGCGCGGCCGAAGCTTTCTTT CASSFGGGAAEAFF TRBV7-9 TRBD1 TRBJ1-1 - 14
TGTGCCTGGAGTGTACGTAGCGGAAACACCATATATTTT CAWSVRSGNTIYF TRBV30 - TRBJ1-3 once 13
TGCGCCAGCAGCGGAAACAGGGGACAAGATACGCAGTATTTT CASSGNRGQDTQYF TRBV5-1 TRBD1 TRBJ2-3 - 14
TGTGCCAGCAGCTTATTGTACGCCGTTGAGACCCAGTACTTC CASSLLYAVETQYF TRBV7-9 - TRBJ2-5 once 14
TGTGCCAGCAGCTTAGAGCAACAGGGTTTGCTGTTCTTC CASSLEQQGLLFF TRBV11-3 - TRBJ2-1 - 13
TGCGCCAGCAGATCGGGGACTAGCGGGAGTGGCGGGGAGCAGTTCTTC CASRSGTSGSGGEQFF TRBV5-1 TRBD2 TRBJ2-1 once 16
TGTGCCAGCAGCTTGAACGGGGCTAGCACAGATACGCAGTATTTT CASSLNGASTDTQYF TRBV11-3 - TRBJ2-3 - 15
TGCGCCATAAGCTCCTACAATGAGCAGTTCTTC CAISSYNEQFF TRBV4-1 - TRBJ2-1 - 11
TGTGCCAGCAGTTCCGTCGGGGGCGAAAAACTGTTTTTT CASSSVGGEKLFF TRBV6-6 - TRBJ1-4 once 13